Below are 31 T cell receptor beta chains sequenced from a single sample in a study of blood T cells in healthy people across ages. PCR was performed a second time for roughly 7 to 12 cycles using a sample-barcoded 5' primer and a J-beta primer mix. Each CDR3 protein gets one entry after TCRdb re-called the 5' RACE reads with MiXCR. The sample carries 910,000 or so distinct CDR3 sequences, 51% recorded once. Sequencing input: blood. These receptor sequences come from an older woman in good health.

J is TRBJ2-3 and V is TRBV7-7; TRBD2 agrees at 10 bases. The length of the CDR3 is 17 residues. Germline V gene data show CDR1 as SSHAT and CDR2 as FNYEAQ (reference sequence). After removal of 2 bases from V and 3 bases from J, the junction contained 8 bases not matched to a gene. CDR3 sequence: CASSLQASGSETDTQYF. CDR3 sequence (DNA): TGTGCCAGCAGCTTACAGGCTAGCGGGAGTGAGACAGATACGCAGTATTTT.

The chain employs TRBV11-1 and TRBJ1-1; weak D call: TRBD1 (5 bases). The CDR3 covers 15 residues. The V gene lost 5 bases and the J gene lost 10 bases, with 23 bases spanning the gap. CDR1 is SGHAT and CDR2 is FQDESV in the germline V gene (reference sequence). The CDR3 coding sequence is TGTGCCAGCAGCGTAACCCGGGGCAGCCTCCAAGGAGCTTTCTTT. Protein sequence: CASSVTRGSLQGAFF.

The chain is built from TRBV7-8 and TRBJ1-2, with a tentative D call TRBD1 (5 bases). CDR1 is SGHVS and CDR2 is FQNEAQ in the germline V gene. The CDR3 loop spans 14 amino acids. Trimming left V 3 bases short and J 3 bases short, with 11 bases between. The CDR3 protein is CASSFQGNYYGYTF. Here the CDR3 DNA reads TGTGCCAGCAGCTTCCAGGGCAACTACTATGGCTACACCTTC.

The gene calls are TRBV7-2 and TRBJ2-1; TRBD2 aligns across 9 bases. The germline CDR1 and CDR2 sequences are SGHTA and FQGNSA. J was trimmed by 7 bases and V by 4 bases; bases with no gene match: 23. The CDR3 is 20 residues long. The CDR3 DNA follows: TGTGCCAGCAGCTCCGTGGGTAGCGGGAGAGCGGGTTTAACTGGGAATGAGCAGTTCTTC. As protein: CASSSVGSGRAGLTGNEQFF.

The chain combines TRBV29-1 with TRBJ2-7, with no clear D. V was shortened by 8 bases and J by 2 bases, with 13 bases between the two germline ends. Per the germline V gene, CDR1 is SQVTM and CDR2 is ANQGSEA. CDR3 length: 12 residues. The CDR3 sequence: CSTVGLTYEQYF. The CDR3 DNA reads as TGCAGCACGGTAGGATTGACCTACGAGCAGTACTTC.

The chain carries TRBV3-1 and TRBJ2-1; TRBD1 matches at 8 bases. This CDR3 is built from 14 residues. With V trimmed by 1 base and J by 7 bases, 3 bases remained unmatched. Germline V gene lookup returns CDR1 LGHDT and CDR2 YNNKEL (reference sequence). CDR3 sequence: CASSQAGQVNEQFF. Here the CDR3 DNA reads TGTGCCAGCAGCCAAGCGGGACAGGTTAATGAGCAGTTCTTC.

The genes are TRBV6-5 and TRBJ2-3, with TRBD1 matching over 7 bases. Germline values: CDR1 MNHEY, CDR2 SVGAGI. The CDR3 extends over 14 amino acids. The ends lost 5 bases at V and 5 bases at J; junction bases unmatched: 7. Here the CDR3 reads CASSDLGGVDTQYF. CDR3 nucleotides: TGTGCCAGCAGTGACCTAGGGGGCGTAGATACGCAGTATTTT.

This clonotype was counted a few times. The chain couples TRBV3-1 to TRBJ1-6, with D possibly matching TRBD1 (5 bases). The V gene's germline CDR1 is LGHDT and CDR2 YNNKEL (reference sequence). The CDR3 spans 13 residues. V lost 6 bases and J lost 7, with 10 bases in between. The CDR3 here is CASRSQANSPLHF. Written as DNA, the CDR3 is TGTGCCAGCAGGTCACAGGCGAATTCACCCCTCCACTTT. Together with reference TRBV3-1 and TRBJ1-6, the CDR3 gives the full variable domain: DTAVSQTPKYLVTQMGNDKSIKCEQNLGHDTMYWYKQDSKKFLKIMFSYNNKELIINETVPNRFSPKSPDKAHLNLHINSLELGDSAVYFCASRSQANSPLHFGNGTRLTVT.

The V and J genes are TRBV7-9 and TRBJ2-3; perhaps TRBD1 as D (7 bases). Trimming shortened V by 11 bases and J by 2 bases, and 14 bases separated the two germline ends. CDR1 is SEHNR and CDR2 is FQNEAQ in the germline V gene (reference sequence). The CDR3 consists of 13 residues. CDR3 residues: CAGGTDTTDTQYF. DNA of the CDR3: TGTGCCGGAGGGACAGACACCACAGATACGCAGTATTTT.

The chain is built from TRBV20-1 and TRBJ2-3, with 10 positions matching TRBD2. Trimming removed 6 bases from V and 4 bases from J; junction bases left unmatched: 7. The CDR3 runs to 14 residues. From germline, CDR1 is DFQATT and CDR2 SNEGSKA (reference sequence). The CDR3 region is CSAQREGRSDTQYF. Here the CDR3 DNA reads TGCAGTGCGCAGCGGGAGGGCCGATCAGATACGCAGTATTTT.

Regarding this clonotype: Compared with germline, one end of the junction differs, possibly owing to a read error. CDR3 DNA: TGTGCCAGCAGTTCCCAGGGAGTAGTCACAAATACGCAGTATTTT. The encoded protein is CASSSQGVVTNTQYF. The chain links TRBV2 to TRBJ2-3; D might be TRBD1 or TRBD2, each matching 5 bases. Germline CDR1 SNHLY, CDR2 FYNNEI. This CDR3 region has 15 residues.

The chain links TRBV3-1 to TRBJ1-6; maybe TRBD1 (5 bases). V was pared by 1 base and J by 9 bases, with 10 bases between. Per germline, CDR1 LGHDT and CDR2 YNNKEL (reference sequence). The CDR3 totals 14 residues. The DNA of the CDR3 is TGTGCCAGCAGCCAAGCGGCAGGGACTTCACCCCTCCACTTT. Translating it yields CASSQAAGTSPLHF.

The rearrangement joins TRBV9 to TRBJ2-7; no firm D call. The CDR3 contains 13 residues. The V end lost 0 bases, the J end lost 6 bases, and 10 bases lay between the germline ends. CDR1 SGDLS and CDR2 YYNGEE come from the germline V gene. The CDR3 is CASSVAWSAEQYF. DNA of the CDR3: TGTGCCAGCAGCGTAGCTTGGTCTGCCGAGCAGTACTTC.

V usage is TRBV28 and J usage is TRBJ2-7; perhaps TRBD2 as D (6 bases). Trimming shortened V by 0 bases and J by 0 bases, and 12 bases separated the two germline ends. This CDR3 is built from 16 residues. Germline CDR1 reads MDHEN; CDR2 reads SYDVKM. CDR3 loop: CASSLWGGLSSYEQYF. The CDR3 DNA reads as TGTGCCAGCAGTTTATGGGGGGGACTGAGCTCCTACGAGCAGTACTTC. Combining the CDR3 with reference TRBV28 and TRBJ2-7 gives the whole variable domain DVKVTQSSRYLVKRTGEKVFLECVQDMDHENMFWYRQDPGLGLRLIYFSYDVKMKEKGDIPEGYSVSREKKERFSLILESASTNQTSMYLCASSLWGGLSSYEQYFGPGTRLTVT.

CDR3 in DNA: TGTGCCAGCAGCCGGGACCTTGCTGCCGGGGAGCTGTTTTTT. This sequence encodes CASSRDLAAGELFF. V gene TRBV3-1 combines with J gene TRBJ1-4; TRBD1 or TRBD2 may be the D gene (5 bases each). The J call may be faulty, since TRBJ2-2 better matches the DNA end. Germline V lookup: CDR1 LGHDT, CDR2 YNNKEL (reference sequence). This CDR3 has 14 amino acids.

The gene calls are TRBV7-2 and TRBJ1-2; 7 bases align to TRBD1. Trimming at V came to 1 base and at J to 4 bases, leaving 6 bases not matched to a gene. The germline CDR1 and CDR2 sequences are SGHTA and FQGNSA. The CDR3 sequence is 15 residues long. The CDR3 sequence is CASSLVGGPSYGYTF. The DNA for the CDR3 is TGTGCCAGCAGCTTAGTAGGGGGCCCATCCTATGGCTACACCTTC.

V usage is TRBV15 and J usage is TRBJ1-4; D unresolved. Per the germline V gene, CDR1 is LNHNV and CDR2 is YYDKDF (reference sequence). Deletions cut 0 bases from V and 3 bases from J, with 5 bases between. This CDR3 has 14 amino acids. The CDR3 DNA follows: TGTGCCACCAGCAGAGATCTCGCTAATGAAAAACTGTTTTTT. Translated: CATSRDLANEKLFF.

The chain links TRBV14 to TRBJ1-6; unclear D gene. Trimming stripped 2 bases from V and 10 bases from J, with 15 bases between. Germline V lookup: CDR1 SGHDN, CDR2 FVKESK. This CDR3 has 15 amino acids. The DNA of the CDR3 is TGTGCCAGCAGCCAATTCCGGCCTCAGATCTCACCCCTCCACTTT. This sequence encodes CASSQFRPQISPLHF.

This chain joins TRBV7-9 and TRBJ2-3, with TRBD2 matching over 11 bases. This CDR3 comprises 16 residues. Germline lookup yields CDR1 SEHNR and CDR2 FQNEAQ (reference sequence). V was pared by 5 bases and J by 4 bases, with 8 bases of the junction left unmatched. In nucleotides, the CDR3 is TGTGCCAGCAGCCATCCAACTAGCGGGAGCCCAGATACGCAGTATTTT. As protein: CASSHPTSGSPDTQYF.

This clonotype showed up just once. The chain links TRBV9 to TRBJ2-3; the match to TRBD1 covers 7 bases. The germline V gene has CDR1 SGDLS and CDR2 YYNGEE. The length of the CDR3 is 16 residues. With 2 bases clipped from V and 4 bases from J, the junction kept 10 bases outside the gene matches. CDR3 region: CASSVRLGQVADTQYF. The CDR3 nucleotides read TGTGCCAGCAGCGTGCGTCTCGGACAGGTCGCAGATACGCAGTATTTT.

V usage is TRBV12-3 or TRBV12-4 and J usage is TRBJ2-3, with 8 bases that match TRBD2. After removal of 6 bases from V and 6 bases from J, the junction contained 11 bases not matched to a gene. The CDR3 has 15 residues. The CDR3 bases are TGTGCCAGCAGCCCCCTCGGGACTAGGGTGGATACGCAGTATTTT. It yields the protein CASSPLGTRVDTQYF.

This chain connects TRBV18 to TRBJ2-3, with 14 bases aligning to TRBD2. This CDR3 is built from 18 residues. CDR1 and CDR2 from the germline V gene are KGHSH and LQKENI. J was trimmed by 8 bases and V by 4 bases; bases with no gene match: 14. This chain's CDR3 is CASSLRPGTSGSAGTQYF. Here the CDR3 DNA reads TGTGCCAGCTCACTTCGCCCGGGGACTAGCGGGAGCGCAGGTACGCAGTATTTT.

The chain has TRBV4-2 and TRBJ2-4, with D perhaps TRBD1 (6 bases). Per germline, CDR1 LGHNA and CDR2 YNFKEQ. This CDR3 is built from 16 residues. Trimming removed 4 bases from V and 5 bases from J, with 18 bases in between. CDR3 protein: CASSPRGGGRENIQYF. The CDR3 coding sequence is TGTGCCAGCAGCCCTAGGGGTGGGGGCAGGGAAAACATTCAGTACTTC.

This clonotype showed up just a few times. This chain connects TRBV5-1 to TRBJ2-1; TRBD1 matches at 9 bases. CDR1 is SGHRS, CDR2 YFSETQ, per germline. The junction had 6 bases not matched to a gene; V was cut back by 4 bases and J by 10 bases. The CDR3 consists of 13 residues. The DNA of the CDR3 is TGCGCCAGCAGCCGGGACAGGGTTGGCGAGCAGTTCTTC. Its translation: CASSRDRVGEQFF.

The J gene is TRBJ2-3, the V gene TRBV7-2, with 14 bases that match TRBD2. Germline V gene data show CDR1 as SGHTA and CDR2 as FQGNSA. Unmatched junction bases numbered 10, after V lost 6 bases and J lost 5 bases. The CDR3 totals 17 residues. The CDR3 DNA reads TGTGCCAGCAGGCTGGGACTAGCGGGAGTGAGTGGAGATACGCAGTATTTT. Encoded protein: CASRLGLAGVSGDTQYF.

The chain links TRBV4-1 to TRBJ1-1, with unresolved D. The germline V gene encodes CDR1 MGHRA and CDR2 YSYEKL. This CDR3 is built from 13 residues. V was shortened by 0 bases and J by 7 bases, with 9 bases between the two germline ends. CDR3 protein: CASSQEARGEAFF. CDR3 bases: TGCGCCAGCAGCCAAGAGGCCCGAGGTGAAGCTTTCTTT.

The chain has TRBV7-9 and TRBJ2-3; D is perhaps TRBD2 (6 bases). CDR3 length equals 15 residues. V gave up 5 bases and J gave up 2 bases, with 14 bases separating them. CDR1 is SEHNR and CDR2 is FQNEAQ in the germline V gene (reference sequence). The CDR3 loop reads CASSRGTSLTDTQYF. Here the CDR3 DNA reads TGTGCCAGCAGCCGCGGGACGAGCCTCACAGATACGCAGTATTTT.

This clonotype showed up many times. This sequence joins TRBV4-2 and TRBJ2-5; TRBD1 agrees at 11 bases. The J call may be faulty, since TRBJ2-7 better matches the DNA end. Germline V gives CDR1 LGHNA, CDR2 YNFKEQ. The CDR3 length is 15 residues. The CDR3 sequence is CASSTPGTGGYEQYF. The CDR3 nucleotides are TGTGCCAGCAGCACTCCCGGGACAGGGGGCTACGAGCAGTACTTC.

The rearrangement links TRBV7-2 to TRBJ2-7; 9 bases map to TRBD1. There are 13 residues in the CDR3. V trimming: 8 bases; J trimming: 7 bases; junction bases outside the gene matches: 9. In germline, CDR1 is SGHTA, CDR2 FQGNSA. The chain's CDR3 is CASQTGGPGEQYF. The CDR3 DNA is TGTGCCAGCCAAACAGGGGGCCCGGGGGAGCAGTACTTC.

J is TRBJ2-7 and V is TRBV28, with 7 bases that match TRBD2. Matching the DNA end better, TRBJ2-5 makes the J call doubtful. Germline CDR1 is MDHEN and CDR2 is SYDVKM. The CDR3 contains 14 residues. The CDR3 nucleotides are TGTGCCAGCAGAGTAGCGGGCCTCCAAGAGACCCAGTACTTC. Translated: CASRVAGLQETQYF.

The chain is built from TRBV6-2 or TRBV6-3 and TRBJ1-5; no reliable D call. This CDR3 contains 13 residues. The V end was cut by 8 bases, the J end by 0 bases, with 8 bases between. Germline assignment: CDR1 MNHEY and CDR2 SVGEGT. The CDR3 region is CASGDYSNQPQHF. The CDR3 nucleotides are TGTGCCAGCGGGGATTATAGCAATCAGCCCCAGCATTTT.